Shown below are 13 T cell receptor beta chains from a single sample sequenced in a study of T cell responses to AZD1222 COVID-19 vaccine. The repertoire was sequenced with immunoSEQ multiplex PCR; TCRdb's copy has only in-frame clones and lacks some. The sample holds about 100,000 clones; roughly 87% are singletons and the top ten take approximately 16%. Material: peripheral blood, obtained on day 0 of AZD1222 vaccination. The receptors come from an adult in good health.

The chain joins TRBV5-1 to TRBJ1-6, with D possibly TRBD1 on 5 matching bases. Per the germline V gene, CDR1 is SGHRS and CDR2 is YFSETQ. V was shortened by 3 bases and J by 7 bases, with 11 bases between the two germline ends. The CDR3 runs to 14 residues. The CDR3 spells CASSSGTLNSPLHF. DNA of the CDR3: TGCGCCAGCAGCTCCGGGACCCTCAATTCACCCCTCCACTTT.

This sequence joins TRBV30 and TRBJ1-1; tentative D call: TRBD1 (5 bases). The ends were cut back, 2 bases at V and 1 base at J, with 11 bases in the middle. Germline-derived CDR1 and CDR2 are GTSNPN and SVGIG (reference sequence). The CDR3 is made up of 14 amino acids. The CDR3 loop is CAWSRQGGNTEAFF. As DNA, the CDR3 is TGTGCCTGGAGTCGGCAGGGAGGGAACACTGAAGCTTTCTTT.

This sequence joins TRBV7-9 and TRBJ2-2, with D unclear. The CDR3 sequence is 14 residues long. The V end lost 3 bases, the J end lost 3 bases, and 8 bases lay between the germline ends. Germline V lookup: CDR1 SEHNR, CDR2 FQNEAQ (reference sequence). CDR3 nucleotide sequence: TGTGCCAGCAGCTTTACCGTGGACACCGGGGAGCTGTTTTTT. Its translation is CASSFTVDTGELFF.

This chain connects TRBV5-1 to TRBJ2-7; no clear D gene. The length of the CDR3 is 14 residues. Germline CDR1 and CDR2: SGHRS and YFSETQ. Deletions cut 2 bases from V and 2 bases from J, with 11 bases between. DNA of the CDR3: TGCGCCAGCAGCTTACAGACTGGACCCTACGAGCAGTACTTC. This codes for CASSLQTGPYEQYF.

A word on this clone: Other DNA sequences in this specimen translate into the identical CDR3. The J gene is TRBJ1-2, the V gene TRBV9; the match to TRBD1 covers 11 bases. The CDR3 spans 13 residues. V shed 2 bases and J 8 bases; nucleotides not matched to a gene: 2. The V gene's germline CDR1 is SGDLS and CDR2 YYNGEE. DNA of the CDR3: TGTGCCAGCAGCGTGGGACAGGGGGGCGGCTACACCTTC. Translation gives CASSVGQGGGYTF.

This chain connects TRBV7-2 to TRBJ1-1, with D unresolved. Germline CDR1 and CDR2: SGHTA and FQGNSA. The V end was cut by 6 bases, the J end by 4 bases, with 18 bases between. This CDR3 has 15 residues. The CDR3 here is CASSLAWAFGTEAFF. The CDR3 DNA sequence: TGTGCCAGCAGTCTTGCGTGGGCTTTTGGCACTGAAGCTTTCTTT.

The chain couples TRBV5-8 to TRBJ2-1; D unresolved. V lost 6 bases to trimming and J lost 3 bases, with 13 bases between them. Germline CDR1 is SGHTS and CDR2 is YDEGEE. This CDR3 has 14 residues. CDR3 in amino acids: CASTLVGRYNEQFF. CDR3 bases: TGTGCCAGCACCCTTGTTGGACGCTACAATGAGCAGTTCTTC.

The J gene is TRBJ2-7, the V gene TRBV6-2 or TRBV6-3, with a tentative D call TRBD2 (5 bases). The CDR3 has 12 residues. Germline CDR1 MNHEY, CDR2 SVGEGT. V was clipped by 2 bases and J by 7 bases, with 9 bases between them. This CDR3 reads CASSYAQREQYF. The CDR3, as DNA: TGTGCCAGCAGTTACGCCCAGCGGGAGCAGTACTTC.

The V and J genes are TRBV30 and TRBJ1-5; D uncertain. V was trimmed by 6 bases and J by 3 bases, leaving 6 bases between them. The germline V gene encodes CDR1 GTSNPN and CDR2 SVGIG (reference sequence). The CDR3 covers 11 residues. The CDR3 spells CACGANQPQHF. CDR3 nucleotide sequence: TGTGCCTGCGGAGCCAATCAGCCCCAGCATTTT.

The V and J genes are TRBV10-1 and TRBJ2-1, with TRBD2 identical over 10 bases. CDR1 is WNHNN, CDR2 SYGVQD, per germline (reference sequence). This CDR3 has 16 residues. Germline trimming cut 3 bases from V and 3 bases from J; bases unmatched to any gene: 5. For the CDR3, the DNA is TGCGCCAGCAGTGACTTCACTAGCGGGGTCTACAATGAGCAGTTCTTC. Translated: CASSDFTSGVYNEQFF.

The chain is built from TRBV7-8 and TRBJ1-2; D is unresolved. The CDR3 contains 17 residues. The V gene's germline CDR1 is SGHVS and CDR2 FQNEAQ. V was trimmed by 5 bases and J by 4 bases, leaving 23 bases between them. CDR3: CASSHRQSRSSSYGYTF. The CDR3 region has the DNA TGTGCCAGCAGCCACAGACAATCGCGGTCCTCTTCCTATGGCTACACCTTC. The entire variable domain, with the rest obtained from reference TRBV7-8 and TRBJ1-2, is as follows: GAGVSQSPRYKVAKRGQDVALRCDPISGHVSLFWYQQALGQGPEFLTYFQNEAQLDKSGLPSDRFFAERPEGSVSTLKIQRTQQEDSAVYLCASSHRQSRSSSYGYTFGSGTRLTVV.

In this sample, this clone turned up once. The chain carries TRBV30 and TRBJ1-1; D is unclear. Germline V gene lookup returns CDR1 GTSNPN and CDR2 SVGIG (reference sequence). V lost 5 bases to trimming and J lost 0 bases, with 13 bases between them. The CDR3 runs to 14 residues. CDR3 sequence (DNA): TGTGCCTGGGGTTATTCCATGTTGAACACTGAAGCTTTCTTT. It specifies CAWGYSMLNTEAFF.

The CDR3 region is CASSLEGGPTDTQYF. CDR3 nucleotide sequence: TGTGCCAGCAGCTTAGAGGGAGGGCCTACAGATACGCAGTATTTT. This chain uses TRBV7-2 with TRBJ2-3, with 7 bases that match TRBD2. Germline CDR1 SGHTA, CDR2 FQGNSA. After removal of 1 base from V and 3 bases from J, the junction contained 4 bases not matched to a gene. This CDR3 comprises 15 residues.